What follows is one TCR beta chain and its context. V shed 3 bases and J shed 8 bases, with 18 bases lying between them. The CDR3 has 15 amino acids. CDR1 is SGHNT and CDR2 is YYREEE in the germline V gene (reference sequence). Assay used: immunoSEQ multiplex PCR; TCRdb lists only in-frame clones, some missing. This sample carries about 77,000 clones, around 93% of them seen once, and the ten largest clones take around 2.6%. These data are taken from a study of T cell changes during pregnancy in multiple sclerosis. This rearrangement joins TRBV5-4 to TRBJ2-4; D might be TRBD1 (5 bases). The source was peripheral blood, collected after pregnancy. The TCR originated in a female donor in good health, enrolled as a control in a pregnancy study. The CDR3 loop reads CASSSKGALLDIQYF. The CDR3 DNA reads as TGTGCCAGCAGCTCGAAAGGGGCCCTATTGGACATTCAGTACTTC.